The source of this T cell receptor (beta chain) is a study of T cell responses to AZD1222 COVID-19 vaccine. Study-wide points: After two AZD1222 doses, spike-specific TCR breadth and depth rose versus day 0. Repertoire samples came only from after the peak T cell response.

Of note for this clone: Its antigen is still unknown.

Some clones are missing from TCRdb's copy, which holds only in-frame ones; the method was immunoSEQ multiplex PCR. Here the sample spans about 180,000 clones, around 90% being singletons. Trimming removed 5 bases at V and 4 bases at J, with 14 bases between. Germline V gene sequence: CDR1 MNHEY, CDR2 SVGAGI. CDR3 length: 14 amino acids. The rearrangement uses TRBV6-5 and TRBJ1-1; TRBD1 is a possible D gene (6 bases). The sample consisted of peripheral blood, taken 28 days after the second AZD1222 dose. This receptor was taken from an adult who received the AZD1222 COVID-19 vaccine. The CDR3 region is CASSRTGFGTEAFF. In DNA, the CDR3 is TGTGCCAGCAGTAGAACAGGGTTCGGCACTGAAGCTTTCTTT.